This T cell receptor beta chain was identified during a study of blood T cells in healthy people across ages (dated by TCRdb to the mid-2010s). For context, the study as a whole: In model experiments, template switching captured about one uniquely barcoded TCR beta cDNA molecule for every two T cells. To track age-related changes in TCR beta repertoire diversity, the study relied on deep sequencing normalized with unique cDNA molecular identifiers. To avoid experimental bias, donors of different ages were distributed randomly across sequencing lanes. The donors were divided into four age groups: young (average 16 years), middle-aged (approximately 42), aged (approximately 62) and long-lived (82). The study analyzed two additional independent replicas of 1 million unique cDNA reads from the same blood draw for two donors, one aged 18 to 30 and one aged 80 or older.

Systemically healthy Caucasian individuals from Russia, around 39 in total and aged about 6 to 90 years, were included as donors. Each donor gave about 9.2 milliliters of peripheral blood, drawn into EDTA-treated Vacutainer tubes. Ficoll-Paque density-gradient centrifugation was used to isolate PBMCs, with at least 7 million per sample. Total RNA, at least 6 micrograms per sample, was extracted from PBMCs with Trizol reagent. Naive CD45RAhigh/CD27high T cell percentages were measured by flow cytometry on a PBMC aliquot from every donor. The germline V and J ends show losses of 2 bases and 11 bases respectively, and no gene match explains 17 bases of the junction. The germline V gene (reference sequence) sets CDR1 to DFQATT and CDR2 to SNEGSKA. Spanning cysteine to phenylalanine, the CDR3 consists of 15 amino acids. Left in the record is the CDR3 DNA by itself, 45 bases read in frame from the first base.

Library creation used 5' RACE. TCRdb names Illumina HiSeq 2500 as the instrument used. A second PCR of roughly 6 to 11 cycles was run with a J-beta primer mix and a sample-barcoded 5' primer. Each TCR beta cDNA molecule received a unique molecular identifier from a template-switch 5' adaptor carrying 12 random nucleotides. At least 2.5 million CDR3-containing paired-end reads were obtained from each sample. First-strand cDNA was synthesized from all RNA with the Mint cDNA synthesis kit, primed by a TRBC-specific oligonucleotide. After uracil-DNA glycosylase treatment, a first 18-cycle PCR used universal primers M1SS and BC2_uni_R on all cDNA. For the original study's pipeline: For normalization, 1 million high-quality reads, each with a distinct molecular identifier, were randomly selected from each sample. Reads with shared molecular identifiers were discarded instead of being binned into consensus sequences. MiTCR, with a Q25 quality threshold and the strictest error-elimination algorithm, was used for CDR3 identification, clonotype clustering and error correction. A nonparametric unseen species model with Euler transformation was used to estimate lower-bound total TCR beta diversity. TCRdb reran the public reads through fastp at Q25 and MiXCR, keeping productive beta chains. Under each unique CDR3 protein, matching rows form one entry showing the most common genes and DNA. For this entry, the V and J calls and clone size follow TCRdb and not the study's own pipeline. For this sample there are 700,000 or so distinct CDR3 sequences; 40% to 45% appear just once. Approximately 31% of the sample lies in the top ten.

Beyond this particular receptor, the publication reports: Compared with the aged group, more naive CD4+ T cells, fewer expanded clones and increased TCR diversity were shown by the long-lived group, suggesting age selection. Observed TCR beta diversity correlated strongly with the percentage of naive T cells measured by flow cytometry. Because the CMV infection status of the donors was unknown, age-related changes in expanded clonotypes may potentially have been confounded. Bulk unsorted PBMC profiling prevented conclusive comparison of naive and antigen-experienced compartments. Observed TCR beta diversity per million T cells fell roughly linearly with age, and a significant reduction was already apparent by age around 36. Total diversity estimates from one million sequenced T cells were considered lower bounds and underestimates.

A single count supports this clonotype. The specificity of this receptor is unknown. Per-base quality was not reported, and no clone a single base away is much larger than it. Evidence from a single read is weak. Sequences were obtained from blood. The chain joins TRBV20-1 to TRBJ2-5; TRBD2 matches 7 bases in the middle. The sequence was obtained from an older man in good health. The CDR3 amino acid sequence is: CSARIGRGVSHEQYF. The base sequence is TGCAGTGCTAGAATCGGTCGGGGGGTTTCCCATGAGCAGTACTTC.